This is a list of T cell receptor beta chains from one sample in a study of cytomegalovirus exposure and HLA in healthy donors. Clones were sequenced by immunoSEQ multiplex PCR, and TCRdb holds only the in-frame ones, with some missing. The sample shows around 91,000 clones, 80% to 95% of them seen only once. Sequencing was done on a sample of PBMCs. The receptors come from a woman aged 30 to 39 in good health and CMV-seropositive. Each CDR3 is given with its conserved first and last residue. The D gene is left open where the match is weak. The size of a clone is reported for some rows only, either as once, few or many, or as a class for expanded clones.

d_gene	v_gene	j_gene	abundance	CDR3nt	CDR3aa
-	TRBV29-1	TRBJ2-1	-	TGCAGCGTTGTCAGGTCAGGGGTCTACAATGAGCAGTTCTTC	CSVVRSGVYNEQFF
TRBD2	TRBV7-2	TRBJ2-7	-	TGTGCCAGCAGCCCCTATTTCCGGGAGGGCAACCACGAGCAGTACTTC	CASSPYFREGNHEQYF
-	TRBV27	TRBJ2-5	-	TGTGCCAGCAGTTTGAGGGGAGGACGAGAGACCCAGTACTTC	CASSLRGGRETQYF
-	TRBV19	TRBJ2-3	-	TGTGCCAGTAGTAAGGGGGTCCCTAGCACAGATACGCAGTATTTT	CASSKGVPSTDTQYF
TRBD2	TRBV5-4	TRBJ2-1	-	TGTGCCAGCAGCCTCGGGACTAGCGGGAGTATTTATAATGAGCAGTTCTTC	CASSLGTSGSIYNEQFF
TRBD1	TRBV28	TRBJ1-2	-	TGTGCCAGCAGGGGACAGGGGGCTATCCACATGGGCTACACCTTC	CASRGQGAIHMGYTF
-	TRBV5-1	TRBJ1-5	-	TGCGCCAGCAGCTTGAATCAGGGCCCGGGGGAGCCCCAGCATTTT	CASSLNQGPGEPQHF
-	TRBV27	TRBJ1-5	-	TGTGCCAGCAGTTTTAGGGGTAATCAGCCCCAGCATTTT	CASSFRGNQPQHF
TRBD1	TRBV18	TRBJ1-2	once	TGTGCCAGCTCAACATCCCTCCGGGGACAGGGGGCGGAAGATGGCTACACCTTC	CASSTSLRGQGAEDGYTF
-	TRBV28	TRBJ1-2	-	TGTGCCAGCAGTTTTGAGGGGGTGGGCTACACCTTC	CASSFEGVGYTF
TRBD1	TRBV5-6	TRBJ2-7	-	TGTGCCAGCAGCGGAACAGGGGGCAAGGCCTACGAGCAGTACTTC	CASSGTGGKAYEQYF
-	TRBV27	TRBJ2-7	-	TGTGCCAGCAGTTTAACAGGATTATCGGGCGAGCAGTACTTC	CASSLTGLSGEQYF
-	TRBV7-9	TRBJ1-4	-	TGTGCCGGCAGCCCACAGGGATCTCGGAGTGAAAAACTGTTTTTT	CAGSPQGSRSEKLFF
TRBD2	TRBV5-1	TRBJ2-7	-	TGCGCCAGCAGCTCGGGGACTAGCGAAGGCTCCTACGAGCAGTACTTC	CASSSGTSEGSYEQYF
-	TRBV20-1	TRBJ2-3	-	TGCAGTATACACACAGATACGCAGTATTTT	CSIHTDTQYF
-	TRBV5-1	TRBJ2-1	-	TGCGCCAGCAGCCACCTAGGGACAACGTCCTACAATGAGCAGTTCTTC	CASSHLGTTSYNEQFF
TRBD2	TRBV5-4	TRBJ2-1	-	TGTGCCAGCAGCTTAGCGGGAGGCCCTAACAATGAGCAGTTCTTC	CASSLAGGPNNEQFF
TRBD1	TRBV27	TRBJ1-5	-	TGTGCCAGCAAGGCTACTGACAGGGTGCAAGGCGAGCCCCAGCATTTT	CASKATDRVQGEPQHF
TRBD1	TRBV9	TRBJ2-4	-	TGTGCCAGCAGCCCAGGGGGCAGTGGGACAGCGATGAGGGACATTCAGTACTTC	CASSPGGSGTAMRDIQYF
-	TRBV6-1	TRBJ1-5	-	TGTGCCAGCAGTGAAGGAGCCGGTCGGCCCCAGCATTTT	CASSEGAGRPQHF
-	TRBV7-9	TRBJ1-4	-	TGTGCCAGCAGCTTAGGGGCTTCTAATGAAAAACTGTTTTTT	CASSLGASNEKLFF
-	TRBV28	TRBJ2-7	-	TGTGCCAGCAGTTTTCGCGCCCAGAAGCGGGCCTCCTACGAGCAGTACTTC	CASSFRAQKRASYEQYF
-	TRBV5-4	TRBJ2-4	-	TGTGCCAGCAGCTTGGGTGTGGAGACCAAAAACATTCAGTACTTC	CASSLGVETKNIQYF
-	TRBV4-1	TRBJ1-1	-	TGTGCCAGCAGCCAAGAACTGACAGGTAACACTGAAGCTTTCTTT	CASSQELTGNTEAFF
-	TRBV7-9	TRBJ2-1	-	TGTGCCAGCAGCTTTGGAGCGGCAAGGCACAATGAGCAGTTCTTC	CASSFGAARHNEQFF
TRBD1	TRBV29-1	TRBJ1-1	-	TGCAGCGGAAGGACAGGGGCAACTGAAGCTTTCTTT	CSGRTGATEAFF
TRBD2	TRBV7-8	TRBJ2-3	once	TGTGCCAGCAGCTTAAAGTATGGCGGGAGGACAGATACGCAGTATTTT	CASSLKYGGRTDTQYF
TRBD1	TRBV11-2	TRBJ2-7	few	TGTGCCAGCAGCCCCACCCCGGGACAGGCACGCTACGAGCAGTACTTC	CASSPTPGQARYEQYF
-	TRBV29-1	TRBJ2-4	once	TGCAGCGTTGGACTTCCCGGCATTCAGTACTTC	CSVGLPGIQYF
TRBD1	TRBV7-2	TRBJ1-4	-	TGTGCCAGCAGCCGTCCAGGGGGAACTAATGAAAAACTGTTTTTT	CASSRPGGTNEKLFF
-	TRBV30	TRBJ1-4	-	TGTGCCTGGGGGAGGGGGGTGTCGACTAATGAAAAACTGTTTTTT	CAWGRGVSTNEKLFF
-	TRBV6-5	TRBJ2-5	-	TGTGCCAGCAGTTACTCGCGGGACTGGGGGAAGACCCAGTACTTC	CASSYSRDWGKTQYF
-	TRBV5-1	TRBJ1-4	-	TGCGCCAGCAGCTTGGGATTAGGGGCGCCAAATGAAAAACTGTTTTTT	CASSLGLGAPNEKLFF
TRBD2	TRBV28	TRBJ2-1	-	TGTGCCAGCAGTTTCCCCCTAGCGGGAGGGCCGAGCTCCTACAATGAGCAGTTCTTC	CASSFPLAGGPSSYNEQFF
TRBD2	TRBV6-5	TRBJ2-7	-	TGTGCCAGCTCGATTGGGGGGAGGGCCGAAGATGAGCAGTACTTC	CASSIGGRAEDEQYF
-	TRBV30	TRBJ2-5	-	TGTGCCTGGGGAGCCCTTTACCAAGAGACCCAGTACTTC	CAWGALYQETQYF
TRBD1	TRBV5-8	TRBJ2-1	-	TGTGCCAGCAGTCCGGGACAGATTGCCTACAATGAGCAGTTCTTC	CASSPGQIAYNEQFF
-	TRBV4-3	TRBJ2-3	-	TGCGCCAGCAGCCAAGTCGCCCGGACTAGCACAGATACGCAGTATTTT	CASSQVARTSTDTQYF
TRBD1	TRBV7-2	TRBJ2-1	-	TGTGCCAGCAGACCCGGGACAGAATACAATGAGCAGTTCTTC	CASRPGTEYNEQFF
-	TRBV28	TRBJ2-7	-	TGTGCCAGCAGTTTTCCCCTTATTTCGACACCGGCCGTTTCCTACGAGCAGTACTTC	CASSFPLISTPAVSYEQYF
-	TRBV9	TRBJ2-7	-	TGTGCCAGCAGCGCGACAGAGGTGGACTACACCTACGAGCAGTACTTC	CASSATEVDYTYEQYF
TRBD1	TRBV7-2	TRBJ2-7	-	TGTGCCAGCAGCTTAGCCCCCGGACAGGGGGCCCCTTCCTCCTTC	CASSLAPGQGAPSSF
-	TRBV27	TRBJ2-7	-	TGTGCCAGCAGTTTAGGCGCCTCACAGTTCGTCTACGAGCAGTACTTC	CASSLGASQFVYEQYF
-	TRBV19	TRBJ1-5	-	TGTGCCAGTAATCAAGGGGCCAGTCACCAGCCCCAGCATTTT	CASNQGASHQPQHF
-	TRBV30	TRBJ2-7	-	TGTGCCTGGAGTGCGAACACTCTCCGGGACTCATCCTACGAGCAGTACTTC	CAWSANTLRDSSYEQYF
TRBD2	TRBV4-1	TRBJ2-1	-	TGCGCCAGCAGCCAAGCCCCCCCCGGGACTAACCTTTACAATGAGCAGTTCTTC	CASSQAPPGTNLYNEQFF
-	TRBV6-5	TRBJ2-7	-	TGTGCCAGCAAACCACAGGGGGGGGTCGGGGAGCAGTACTTC	CASKPQGGVGEQYF
TRBD1	TRBV28	TRBJ1-1	-	TGTGCCAGCAGTTTAGGACAGGGGCTGTTCACTGAAGCTTTCTTT	CASSLGQGLFTEAFF
-	TRBV6-1	TRBJ1-1	-	TGTGCCAGCAGTGAAGGCAGTCAGGGCCGGAACACTGAAGCTTTCTTT	CASSEGSQGRNTEAFF
-	TRBV27	TRBJ2-2	-	TGTGCCAGCACACGAGGAAACACCGGGGAGCTGTTTTTT	CASTRGNTGELFF
TRBD2	TRBV4-3	TRBJ2-3	-	TGCGCCAGCAGCCAAGAACGCGGGGGTGCGGATACGCAGTATTTT	CASSQERGGADTQYF
-	TRBV28	TRBJ1-5	-	TGTGCCAGCAGTGACAGCGGGAATCAGCCCCAGCATTTT	CASSDSGNQPQHF
-	TRBV7-2	TRBJ2-3	-	TGTGCCAGCAGCCCGACAGCGTTTACAGATACGCAGTATTTT	CASSPTAFTDTQYF
-	TRBV27	TRBJ1-4	once	TGTGCCAGCAGTTTTTCCGGTGAAAAACTGTTTTTT	CASSFSGEKLFF
TRBD2	TRBV9	TRBJ2-1	-	TGTGCCAGCAGCGTAGATAGCGGGAGACCCGAGCAGTTCTTC	CASSVDSGRPEQFF